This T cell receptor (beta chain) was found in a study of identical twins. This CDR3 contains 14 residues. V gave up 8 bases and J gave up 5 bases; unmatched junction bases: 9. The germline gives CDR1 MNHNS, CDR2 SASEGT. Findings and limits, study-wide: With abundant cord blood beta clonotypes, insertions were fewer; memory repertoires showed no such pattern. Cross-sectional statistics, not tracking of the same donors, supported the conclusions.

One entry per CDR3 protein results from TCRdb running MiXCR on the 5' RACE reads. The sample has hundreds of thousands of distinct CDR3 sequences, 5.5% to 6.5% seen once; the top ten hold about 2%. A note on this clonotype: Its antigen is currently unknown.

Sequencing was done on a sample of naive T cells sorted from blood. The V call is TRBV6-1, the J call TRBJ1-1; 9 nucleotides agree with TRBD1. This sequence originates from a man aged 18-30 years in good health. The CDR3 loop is CASGSQGAWTEAFF. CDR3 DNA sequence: TGTGCCAGCGGATCACAGGGGGCCTGGACTGAAGCTTTCTTT.